The clone carrying this T cell receptor (beta chain) was observed a few times. This entry belongs to a study of CD8 T cells in ankylosing spondylitis. Each CDR3 protein gets one entry after TCRdb re-called the 5' RACE reads with MiXCR. The repertoire holds about 360,000 distinct CDR3 sequences, 20% seen once, with around 12% in the top ten. The CDR3 covers 13 residues. Per germline, CDR1 SGHTA and CDR2 FQGNSA. Trimming took 4 bases from V and 4 from J, leaving 11 bases between them. The chain joins TRBV7-2 to TRBJ2-7, with D perhaps matching TRBD1 (5 bases). This TCR came from a male donor with ankylosing spondylitis or in good health (not recorded which). The specimen sequenced was blood, either unsorted or a sorted T cell fraction (not recorded which). CDR3 residues: CASSWGRLYEQYF. In DNA form, the CDR3 reads TGTGCCAGCAGCTGGGGCAGGCTATACGAGCAGTACTTC.